The sequence of this TCR beta chain was determined in a study of CD8+CD57+ T cells in acquired aplastic anemia. Genomic DNA acted as the template from which TCR beta VDJ combination and CDR3 sequence profiling were carried out. TCRdb fed the reads into MiXCR, producing one record per CDR3 protein. The sample has some 410,000 distinct CDR3 sequences, about two thirds seen once. The germline V gene encodes CDR1 SNHLY and CDR2 FYNNEI. The CDR3 contains 16 residues when both ends are counted. Worth noting for this clonotype: The CDR3 does not end in the conserved phenylalanine or tryptophan, so this is likely a read error. The limits of the CDR3 on the DNA are not certain, so only TCRdb's listed CDR3 is given.

This rearrangement joins TRBV2 to TRBJ1-1. The sequence came from a human donor in good health, serving as a control. What was sequenced was sorted CD4+, CD8+, or CD8+CD57+ T cells (not recorded which) from PBMCs. CDR3 in amino acids: CASEGPDTQYFGPGTR.